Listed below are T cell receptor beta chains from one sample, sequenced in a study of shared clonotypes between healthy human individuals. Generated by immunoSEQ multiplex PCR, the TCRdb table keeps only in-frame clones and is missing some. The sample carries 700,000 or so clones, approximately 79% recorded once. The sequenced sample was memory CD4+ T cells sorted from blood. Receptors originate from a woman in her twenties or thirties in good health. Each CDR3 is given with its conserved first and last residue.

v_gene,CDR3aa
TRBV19,CASSDRGQGNSPLHF
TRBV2,CASRASNHNEQFF
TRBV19,CASSVAGVRNEQFF
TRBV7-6,CASSRGAGRLSYEQYF
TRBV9,CASSVDGGGQTQYF
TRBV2,CASSGTYEQYF
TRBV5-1,CASSLEGTGGGNTEAFF
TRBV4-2,CASSQGDRDTGELFF
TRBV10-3,CAISEGAVSSGADTQYF
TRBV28,CASRWEGGPWYEQYF
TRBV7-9,CASSFPGSSYNEQFF
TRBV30,CAWSVWGEQYF
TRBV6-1,CASSVGLAAYEQYF
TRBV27,CASSSPSGRVRNEQFF
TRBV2,CASSRDHDSLNIQYF
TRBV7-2,CASSLARHVGAFF
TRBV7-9,CASRTGGRAGSSTDTQYF
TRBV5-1,CASSPDRGTEAFF
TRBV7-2,CASSHTPFSGRSYEQYF
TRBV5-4,CASSLAPGAQYEQYF
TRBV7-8,CASSFGTSGSTDTQYF
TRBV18,CASSAGLAGTTYEQYF
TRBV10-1,CASSDPQGTTDTQYF
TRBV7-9,CASSPASGSLISYEQYF
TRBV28,CASSPSGQGEYNEQFF
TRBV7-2,CASSDTRASNTEAFF
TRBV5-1,CASSLGQWGGSGETQYF
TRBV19,CASSIGRGSEFANHGYTF
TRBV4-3,CASSQDEGNQPQHF
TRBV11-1,CASSLGPQQGNTGELFF
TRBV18,CASSGAGSYEQYF
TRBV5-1,CASSGGQVLGGYTF
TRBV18,CASSPEETQYF
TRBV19,CASSPWTAPDQPQHF
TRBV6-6,CASSGRDRAGANVLTF
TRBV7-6,CASSSKIAGAVETQYF
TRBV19,CASSIRDTEAFF
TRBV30,CAHGGLGRYYGYTF
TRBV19,CASSRLAGGLPSGETQYF